The entry below gives a single T cell receptor beta chain sequence along with its context. No antigen is known for it. These data are taken from a study of a mutant IDH1 vaccine in newly diagnosed glioma. Background on the study: Most patients had received both radiotherapy and temozolomide, the prior options being radiotherapy, temozolomide, or both. Study conclusions and caveats: Seemingly, pseudoprogression had no relation to changes in the top peripheral T cell clonotypes.

The method was immunoSEQ multiplex PCR; TCRdb's version includes in-frame clones alone and lacks a portion of them. The table has over 35,000 clones, 84% seen once. The time point: week 23, last vaccination. All doses held 300 ug of mutant IDH1 20-mer peptide, with topical imiquimod. This TCR came from a woman aged 18 to 35 with glioma. Some clones in this sample may be carry-over from other donors' samples. The specimen comprised PBMCs, sampled from a glioma patient whose treatment included an IDH1 peptide vaccine.

The CDR3 region is CASSTRGGDEQFF. The CDR3 DNA reads TGTGCCAGCAGCACCCGTGGGGGTGATGAGCAGTTCTTC. V gene TRBV5-4 combines with J gene TRBJ2-1; D tentatively fits TRBD1 or TRBD2 (5 bases each). The germline gives CDR1 SGHNT, CDR2 YYREEE (reference sequence). V lost 4 bases and J lost 8, with 13 bases in between. There are 13 residues in the CDR3. The whole variable domain, remainder taken from reference TRBV5-4 and TRBJ2-1, is ETGVTQSPTHLIKTRGQQVTLRCSSQSGHNTVSWYQQALGQGPQFIFQYYREEENGRGNFPPRFSGLQFPNYSSELNVNALELDDSALYLCASSTRGGDEQFFGPGTRLTVL.